The 18 T cell receptor beta chains reported below all come from one sample, sequenced in a study of CD8+CD57+ T cells in acquired aplastic anemia. Genomic DNA was employed as the template in profiling TCR beta VDJ and CDR3. TCRdb analysed the reads with MiXCR anew, one entry per CDR3 protein. The profile covers approximately 380,000 distinct CDR3 sequences, with 65% to 80% appearing a single time and 4% taken by the ten largest. Material: sorted CD4+, CD8+, or CD8+CD57+ T cells (not recorded which) from PBMCs. These receptors all come from a human donor in good health, serving as a control.

This clonotype was observed at least ten times. The gene calls are TRBV4-3 and TRBJ1-1, with unresolved D. This CDR3 contains 13 residues. Germline CDR1 and CDR2: LGHNA and YSLEER. The ends were cut back, 2 bases at V and 0 bases at J, with 4 bases in the middle. This CDR3 is CASSQIMNTEAFF. The CDR3, as DNA: TGCGCCAGCAGCCAAATAATGAACACTGAAGCTTTCTTT.

There are a few counts of this clonotype. The gene calls are TRBV15 and TRBJ2-2; perhaps D is TRBD1 or TRBD2 (6 bases each). V lost 1 base and J lost 2, with 11 bases in between. Looked up from germline, CDR1 is LNHNV and CDR2 is YYDKDF (reference sequence). The CDR3 runs to 16 residues. The CDR3 loop is CATSRARGLNTGELFF. The DNA of the CDR3 is TGTGCCACCAGCAGAGCCAGGGGACTTAACACCGGGGAGCTGTTTTTT.

This clonotype has at least ten counts. The chain links TRBV19 to TRBJ1-6; unclear D gene. The length of the CDR3 is 15 residues. Germline values: CDR1 LNHDA, CDR2 SQIVND (reference sequence). The V gene lost 3 bases and the J gene lost 5 bases, with 11 bases spanning the gap. CDR3 amino acids: CASSIAGMDNSPLHF. The DNA for the CDR3 is TGTGCCAGTAGTATCGCGGGAATGGATAATTCACCCCTCCACTTT.

This clonotype showed up just once. The chain employs TRBV9 and TRBJ1-1; TRBD1 might be the D (5 bases). From germline, CDR1 is SGDLS and CDR2 YYNGEE. CDR3 length equals 13 residues. The CDR3 region has the DNA TGTGCTAGTCCCGGGACGGGCTTCACTGAAGCTTTCTTT. As protein: CASPGTGFTEAFF.

As for this clonotype: Germline is not matched at one junction end, which may reflect a read error. The V and J genes are TRBV7-9 and TRBJ1-4, with TRBD1 matching over 9 bases. This CDR3 has 13 amino acids. The V gene's germline CDR1 is SEHNR and CDR2 FQNEAQ (reference sequence). The CDR3, as DNA: TGTGCCACCGCGAGGGACAGGGTGGGCAATGAATCTTTC. Encoded protein: CATARDRVGNESF. Full variable domain (missing parts from reference TRBV7-9 and TRBJ1-4): DTGVSQNPRHKITKRGQNVTFRCDPISEHNRLYWYRQTLGQGPEFLTYFQNEAQLEKSRLLSDRFSAERPKGSFSTLEIQRTEQGDSAMYLCATARDRVGNESFGSGTQLSVL.

The V and J genes are TRBV5-1 and TRBJ1-2; D uncertain. This CDR3 is built from 13 residues. V lost 4 bases to trimming and J lost 3 bases, with 10 bases between them. Germline CDR1 and CDR2: SGHRS and YFSETQ. The CDR3 sequence: CASSPDIYYGYTF. The DNA for the CDR3 is TGCGCCAGCAGCCCAGACATCTACTATGGCTACACCTTC. Filled out from reference TRBV5-1 and TRBJ1-2, the complete variable domain reads KAGVTQTPRYLIKTRGQQVTLSCSPISGHRSVSWYQQTPGQGLQFLFEYFSETQRNKGNFPGRFSGRQFSNSRSEMNVSTLELGDSALYLCASSPDIYYGYTFGSGTRLTVV.

Points on this clonotype: A read error may account for a junction end that differs from germline. The gene calls are TRBV7-2 and TRBJ2-1; tentative D call: TRBD2 (5 bases). The assigned J gene may be wrong: the sequence end matches TRBJ2-5 better. CDR1 SGHTA and CDR2 FQGNSA come from the germline V gene. This CDR3 is built from 14 residues. CDR3 region: CASSLAGVKENQYF. In DNA, the CDR3 is TGTGCCAGCAGCTTAGCCGGGGTGAAGGAGAACCAGTACTTC.

This clonotype was counted at least ten times. The rearrangement joins TRBV12-3 or TRBV12-4 to TRBJ2-7, with TRBD1 as a possible D gene (6 bases). The V gene lost 5 bases and the J gene lost 4 bases, with 9 bases spanning the gap. This CDR3 comprises 12 residues. This CDR3 is CASSLQGYEQYF. In DNA, the CDR3 is TGTGCCAGCAGTCTACAGGGATACGAGCAGTACTTC.

The chain combines TRBV7-3 with TRBJ1-1; no reliable D call. Per germline, CDR1 SGHTA and CDR2 FQGTGA. The V end was cut by 2 bases, the J end by 10 bases, with 14 bases between. The CDR3 runs 13 residues. The CDR3 is CASSLQVTAGAFF. For the CDR3, the DNA is TGTGCCAGCAGCTTACAGGTTACGGCTGGAGCTTTCTTT. The full variable domain, with the rest looked up from reference TRBV7-3 and TRBJ1-1, is GAGVSQTPSNKVTEKGKYVELRCDPISGHTALYWYRQSLGQGPEFLIYFQGTGAADDSGLPNDRFFAVRPEGSVSTLKIQRTERGDSAVYLCASSLQVTAGAFFGQGTRLTVV.

The rearrangement links TRBV5-1 to TRBJ1-5; unclear D gene. Germline values: CDR1 SGHRS, CDR2 YFSETQ. Trimming stripped 2 bases from V and 9 bases from J, with 9 bases between. The CDR3 loop spans 12 amino acids. This chain's CDR3 is CASSLSKPPQHF. The CDR3 coding sequence is TGCGCCAGCAGCTTAAGCAAACCGCCCCAGCATTTT.

The chain uses TRBV7-2 and TRBJ1-1, with D tentatively TRBD1 (6 bases). The CDR3 sequence is 14 residues long. The V end lost 4 bases, the J end lost 11 bases, and 20 bases lay between the germline ends. Germline V gives CDR1 SGHTA, CDR2 FQGNSA. CDR3 protein: CASSSQGGDKHAFF. In DNA form, the CDR3 reads TGTGCCAGCAGCTCCCAAGGCGGGGACAAGCACGCTTTCTTT.

As to this clonotype: The CDR3 does not close with the conserved phenylalanine or tryptophan, likely indicating a read error. Because the CDR3's place on the DNA is in doubt, the DNA is left out and the CDR3 is given as listed by TCRdb. The chain uses TRBV2 and TRBJ1-2. The CDR3 extends over 13 residues, inclusive of both ends. CDR1 SNHLY and CDR2 FYNNEI come from the germline V gene. CDR3 region: CASNTHSNYGNTI.

In the case of this clonotype: An end of the junction does not agree with germline; a read error may underlie this. The chain links TRBV19 to TRBJ2-1; tentatively, D is TRBD2 (7 bases). Germline V CDR1 and CDR2: LNHDA, SQIVND (reference sequence). This CDR3 region has 17 residues. DNA for the CDR3: TGTGCCAGTAGTACGCGCCCGCGCGGGGGCGATCAGCCCCAGCATTTCTTC. Protein sequence: CASSTRPRGGDQPQHFF. Full variable domain (remainder filled in from reference TRBV19 and TRBJ2-1): DGGITQSPKYLFRKEGQNVTLSCEQNLNHDAMYWYRQDPGQGLRLIYYSQIVNDFQKGDIAEGYSVSREKKESFPLTVTSAQKNPTAFYLCASSTRPRGGDQPQHFFGPGTRLTVL.

V is TRBV2 and J is TRBJ2-5; D possibly corresponds to TRBD1 (6 bases). Trimming took 1 base from V and 2 from J, leaving 11 bases between them. The CDR3 loop spans 15 amino acids. Germline CDR1 SNHLY, CDR2 FYNNEI. CDR3 sequence: CASSEVGAGQETQYF. The CDR3, as DNA: TGTGCCAGCAGTGAAGTGGGGGCAGGACAAGAGACCCAGTACTTC.

This chain uses TRBV25-1 with TRBJ2-1; D not certain. The CDR3 is 17 residues long. The V and J ends lost 6 bases and 4 bases respectively, with 22 bases between them. Germline-derived CDR1 and CDR2 are MGHDK and SYGVNS. The CDR3 DNA is TGTGCCAGCAGCTCAGTGGGAAGCACAAGAACATACAATGAGCAGTTCTTC. Amino acids: CASSSVGSTRTYNEQFF.

This chain connects TRBV7-2 to TRBJ1-2; TRBD1 is a possible D gene (6 bases). Between the trimmed V and J ends, which lost 0 bases and 11 bases, there was a span of 10 bases. The CDR3 is 12 amino acids. Germline CDR1 and CDR2: SGHTA and FQGNSA. The chain's CDR3 is CASSLAGQGYTF. The CDR3 nucleotides read TGTGCCAGCAGCTTAGCGGGTCAGGGGTACACCTTC.

The chain couples TRBV20-1 to TRBJ2-7; D is uncertain. This CDR3 is 13 amino acids long. V lost 4 bases, J lost 6 bases, and 16 bases lay in between. CDR1 DFQATT and CDR2 SNEGSKA come from the germline V gene (reference sequence). The CDR3, as DNA: TGCAGTGCTACGGGCGGTCCTCGGGTCGAGCAGTACTTC. Amino acid sequence: CSATGGPRVEQYF.

Worth noting for this clonotype: An end of the junction differs from the germline gene, which may be a read error. The V gene is TRBV9, the J gene TRBJ1-2, with no clear D. The CDR3 runs to 14 residues. The V gene's germline CDR1 is SGDLS and CDR2 YYNGEE. The CDR3 DNA follows: TGTGCCAGCAGTGAAGCTGGGCCAGCGGATGGCTACTCCTTC. This translates into CASSEAGPADGYSF.